This T cell receptor beta chain originates from a study of blood T cell repertoires in COVID-19. For the study at large: Donors in the United States, Italy and Spain gave samples during acute or convalescent COVID-19. The analysed material was cDNA or gDNA that came from T cells, B-cell-depleted T cells, or PBMCs.

Study processing details: Using reference gene primer amplification, nucleated cell counts were estimated. Libraries were prepared by immunoSEQ multiplex PCR; TCRdb keeps only in-frame clonotypes and omits some of them. Clonal size and the V and J genes are those of that table, whereas D and trimming came from the DNA. The table records about 27,000 clones, around 86% of them present only once. The CDR3 runs 16 residues. The trim removed 0 bases at V and 5 bases at J, leaving 9 bases unmatched. The germline V gene has CDR1 SGHNT and CDR2 YYREEE (reference sequence). This chain connects TRBV5-4 to TRBJ2-7; 9 bases match TRBD1. The TCR sequence derives from a man aged 50 or older with active COVID-19. The sequenced sample consisted of peripheral blood. In nucleotides, the CDR3 is TGTGCCAGCAGCTTGGAACTTACAGGGGGCGCGGACGAGCAGTACGTC. It yields the protein CASSLELTGGADEQYV.